The 21 T cell receptor beta chains given below trace back to one sample, sequenced in a study of monozygotic twins with inflammatory bowel disease. From its re-call of the 5' RACE reads, TCRdb lists each CDR3 protein once, without DNA. The sample table includes hundreds of thousands of distinct CDR3 sequences. Sequences were obtained from blood. These receptors were taken from a human donor with ulcerative colitis or Crohn's disease, or a healthy co-twin of an affected twin (not recorded which).

The chain combines TRBV7-2 with TRBJ2-7; TCRdb's D gene call, TRBD1, goes unchecked for lack of DNA. This CDR3 region has 15 residues. Germline values: CDR1 SGHTA, CDR2 FQGNSA. Here the CDR3 reads CASSLVSDREDEQYF.

The V call is TRBV11-1, the J call TRBJ2-4; TCRdb's D call, TRBD2, is unchecked because there is no DNA. The germline V gene encodes CDR1 SGHAT and CDR2 FQDESV (reference sequence). The CDR3 runs 19 residues. CDR3 residues: CASSLAAGLAGPSKNIQYF.

The chain combines TRBV11-1 with TRBJ2-7; TCRdb's D call of TRBD2 is untestable without DNA. Germline CDR1 reads SGHAT; CDR2 reads FQDESV (reference sequence). The CDR3 contains 20 residues. CDR3: CASSLLGGRTSGRAAYEQYF.

The rearrangement joins TRBV5-6 to TRBJ2-1; the TRBD1 assignment by TCRdb is unverifiable without DNA. CDR1 and CDR2 (germline): SGHDT, YYEEEE. This CDR3 spans 15 amino acids. This CDR3 reads CASSFRDRGRNEQFF.

The CDR3: CASSVFGTGHLVQYF. The rearrangement links TRBV9 to TRBJ2-7; no DNA is available, so the TRBD1 call from TCRdb remains unchecked. The CDR3 totals 15 residues. The V gene's germline CDR1 is SGDLS and CDR2 YYNGEE.

The rearrangement uses TRBV7-3 and TRBJ2-3; TCRdb designates TRBD2, a call that cannot be tested without DNA. Germline CDR1 and CDR2: SGHTA and FQGTGA. The CDR3 is 18 residues long. Here the CDR3 reads CASSLGLAGGRSTDTQYF. The full variable domain, in which reference TRBV7-3 and TRBJ2-3 provide the parts outside the CDR3, is GAGVSQTPSNKVTEKGKYVELRCDPISGHTALYWYRQSLGQGPEFLIYFQGTGAADDSGLPNDRFFAVRPEGSVSTLKIQRTERGDSAVYLCASSLGLAGGRSTDTQYFGPGTRLTVL.

The V gene is TRBV10-3, the J gene TRBJ2-7. The germline gives CDR1 ENHRY, CDR2 SYGVKD. This CDR3 region has 16 residues. CDR3 loop: CAISASAQFRSYEQYF.

The CDR3 protein is CASSEGFEGRLETQYF. V gene TRBV25-1 combines with J gene TRBJ2-5; there is no DNA to check the TCRdb D call of TRBD1. Germline loops: CDR1 MGHDK, CDR2 SYGVNS. CDR3 length equals 16 residues.

The rearrangement uses TRBV6-1 and TRBJ1-5; as DNA is missing, the TRBD1 call by TCRdb cannot be tested. Germline values: CDR1 MNHNS, CDR2 SASEGT. The CDR3 loop spans 19 amino acids. CDR3 loop: CASSRSIIDRLNSNQPQHF.

The J gene is TRBJ1-4, the V gene TRBV2. Germline V lookup: CDR1 SNHLY, CDR2 FYNNEI. The CDR3 is 11 residues long. CDR3 in amino acids: CASSLDTWLIF.

The V and J genes are TRBV12-3 or TRBV12-4 and TRBJ1-5. The CDR3 is 13 residues long. The CDR3 sequence is CASSTRQDQPQHF.

This sequence joins TRBV7-3 and TRBJ2-2; TCRdb's D gene call, TRBD2, goes unchecked for lack of DNA. CDR1 is SGHTA and CDR2 is FQGTGA in the germline V gene. The CDR3 spans 16 residues. The CDR3: CASSSLPSLNTGELFF.

J is TRBJ2-1 and V is TRBV11-1; TCRdb calls TRBD1, which cannot be checked without DNA. The length of the CDR3 is 17 residues. Germline assignment: CDR1 SGHAT and CDR2 FQDESV (reference sequence). CDR3 region: CASSFDLVGTGVPKQFF.

The rearrangement uses TRBV4-3 and TRBJ2-7. Germline CDR1 reads LGHNA; CDR2 reads YSLEER. The CDR3 totals 15 residues. Here the CDR3 reads CASSQDLGRVYEQYF.

The CDR3 sequence: CASSSLTGLFVEQYF. This chain links TRBV6-5 with TRBJ2-7; the TCRdb call, TRBD1, lacks DNA for checking. The CDR3 has 15 residues. Looked up from germline, CDR1 is MNHEY and CDR2 is SVGAGI.

This rearrangement joins TRBV7-2 to TRBJ1-2; TCRdb selects TRBD1, and the lack of DNA leaves this call unchecked. Germline V CDR1 and CDR2: SGHTA, FQGNSA. This CDR3 is built from 16 residues. CDR3 sequence: CASSPDGQATNYGYTF.

The chain carries TRBV5-1 and TRBJ2-2. The CDR3 totals 14 residues. Germline V lookup: CDR1 SGHRS, CDR2 YFSETQ. CDR3 in amino acids: CASSLDGWDGELFF. The variable domain in full, with the rest retrieved from reference TRBV5-1 and TRBJ2-2, is KAGVTQTPRYLIKTRGQQVTLSCSPISGHRSVSWYQQTPGQGLQFLFEYFSETQRNKGNFPGRFSGRQFSNSRSEMNVSTLELGDSALYLCASSLDGWDGELFFGEGSRLTVL.

This chain joins TRBV10-3 and TRBJ2-7. Germline V CDR1 and CDR2: ENHRY, SYGVKD. The CDR3 is 11 residues long. The CDR3: CAISDNYEQYF.

The rearrangement links TRBV4-2 to TRBJ1-5; absent DNA, TCRdb's TRBD1 call cannot be checked. Germline lookup yields CDR1 LGHNA and CDR2 YNFKEQ. The CDR3 totals 15 residues. CDR3 sequence reads: CASSPSLDTYQPQHF.

The V gene is TRBV7-9, the J gene TRBJ2-7; the D call from TCRdb, TRBD2, cannot be confirmed without DNA. The CDR3 has 14 residues. CDR1 and CDR2 from the germline V gene are SEHNR and FQNEAQ (reference sequence). The chain's CDR3 is CASINHRDLGEQYF.

The rearrangement joins TRBV5-4 to TRBJ2-7; TCRdb picks TRBD1, but there is no DNA to check that call. The CDR3 loop spans 14 amino acids. From germline, CDR1 is SGHNT and CDR2 YYREEE (reference sequence). CDR3 region: CASSTYRDGYEQYF. The full variable domain, in which reference TRBV5-4 and TRBJ2-7 provide the parts outside the CDR3, is ETGVTQSPTHLIKTRGQQVTLRCSSQSGHNTVSWYQQALGQGPQFIFQYYREEENGRGNFPPRFSGLQFPNYSSELNVNALELDDSALYLCASSTYRDGYEQYFGPGTRLTVT.